Following are 16 T cell receptor beta chains from one sample sequenced in a study of blood T cell repertoires in COVID-19. Produced via immunoSEQ multiplex PCR; TCRdb's table is partial and in-frame only. The sample has under 200,000 clones, 86% seen once. Specimen: peripheral blood. The receptors here all came from a man aged 18 to 35 with acute or convalescent COVID-19.

The rearrangement links TRBV6-5 to TRBJ1-6; D gene uncertain. The CDR3 length is 16 residues. Germline V lookup: CDR1 MNHEY, CDR2 SVGAGI. V dropped 2 bases and J dropped 0 bases, with 8 bases sitting between them. As DNA, the CDR3 is TGTGCCAGCAGTTACATCTGGGCCTCCTATAATTCACCCCTCCACTTT. It codes for CASSYIWASYNSPLHF.

This chain connects TRBV3-1 (or the pseudogene TRBV3-2) to TRBJ2-5, with D perhaps TRBD1 (6 bases). CDR3 length: 14 amino acids. Germline lookup yields CDR1 LGHDT and CDR2 YNNKEL (reference sequence). V was clipped by 3 bases and J by 2 bases, with 10 bases between them. The CDR3 DNA reads TGTGCCAGCAGCCACTTAACAGGGCAAGAGACCCAGTACTTC. Protein sequence: CASSHLTGQETQYF.

This chain joins TRBV6-2 or TRBV6-3 and TRBJ1-5; D perhaps matches TRBD1 (5 bases). Germline CDR1 and CDR2: MNHEY and SVGEGT. The CDR3 length is 15 residues. Trimming took off 7 bases at V and 7 bases at J, with 20 bases between the two ends. DNA for the CDR3: TGTGCCAGCAACCCGTGGAGGGTAGAGGGGCAGCCCCAGCATTTT. Translating gives CASNPWRVEGQPQHF.

The V call is TRBV12-5, the J call TRBJ2-3; TRBD2 matches at 7 bases. The CDR3 loop spans 16 amino acids. Germline CDR1 is LGHNT and CDR2 is FRNRAP. After removal of 4 bases from V and 2 bases from J, the junction contained 9 bases not matched to a gene. The chain's CDR3 is CASGSQAGPPTDTQYF. Here the CDR3 DNA reads TGTGCTAGTGGTTCGCAAGCGGGGCCACCCACAGATACGCAGTATTTT.

The chain carries TRBV30 and TRBJ1-1; weak D call: TRBD1 (6 bases). The V gene's germline CDR1 is GTSNPN and CDR2 SVGIG (reference sequence). The CDR3 is made up of 12 amino acids. Deletions cut 4 bases from V and 3 bases from J, with 9 bases between. The CDR3 loop is CAWNRDYTEAFF. DNA of the CDR3: TGTGCCTGGAACAGGGATTACACTGAAGCTTTCTTT.

The chain uses TRBV10-3 and TRBJ1-3; D gene ambiguous. Germline lookup yields CDR1 ENHRY and CDR2 SYGVKD. V was pared by 8 bases and J by 0 bases, with 11 bases between. This CDR3 has 14 residues. DNA of the CDR3: TGTGCCATCTCCGGAGGAAGCTCTGGAAACACCATATATTTT. Its translation: CAISGGSSGNTIYF.

The V call is TRBV4-1, the J call TRBJ2-1, with 10 bases fitting TRBD2. This CDR3 is built from 19 residues. Trimming took 0 bases from V and 7 from J; bases not matched to a gene: 15. The germline V gene encodes CDR1 MGHRA and CDR2 YSYEKL. The CDR3 sequence: CASSQEFNFRVAGGNEQFF. CDR3 in DNA: TGCGCCAGCAGCCAAGAGTTCAACTTCAGGGTAGCGGGGGGAAATGAGCAGTTCTTC.

The V and J genes are TRBV5-1 and TRBJ1-1; the D is unclear. Germline V lookup: CDR1 SGHRS, CDR2 YFSETQ. The V end lost 2 bases, the J end lost 3 bases, and 11 bases lay between the germline ends. This CDR3 spans 14 amino acids. In DNA, the CDR3 is TGCGCCAGCAGCTTCCGGTCCGAGGACACTGAAGCTTTCTTT. Translation: CASSFRSEDTEAFF. The variable domain in full, completed from reference TRBV5-1 and TRBJ1-1, reads KAGVTQTPRYLIKTRGQQVTLSCSPISGHRSVSWYQQTPGQGLQFLFEYFSETQRNKGNFPGRFSGRQFSNSRSEMNVSTLELGDSALYLCASSFRSEDTEAFFGQGTRLTVV.

The chain joins TRBV3-1 (or the pseudogene TRBV3-2) to TRBJ1-5; D is unresolved. The ends were cut back, 0 bases at V and 0 bases at J, with 9 bases in the middle. This CDR3 has 16 amino acids. Germline assignment: CDR1 LGHDT and CDR2 YNNKEL (reference sequence). CDR3 sequence (DNA): TGTGCCAGCAGCCAAGACTCCGGGAGTAGCAATCAGCCCCAGCATTTT. This codes for CASSQDSGSSNQPQHF.

The chain links TRBV4-1 to TRBJ1-6; D might be TRBD1 (5 bases). Germline assignment: CDR1 MGHRA and CDR2 YSYEKL. Trimming removed 0 bases from V and 0 bases from J, with 21 bases in between. This CDR3 has 21 residues. The chain's CDR3 is CASSQDSPGKNGGSYNSPLHF. The DNA of the CDR3 is TGCGCCAGCAGCCAAGATTCCCCCGGGAAAAACGGGGGCTCCTATAATTCACCCCTCCACTTT.

The chain recombines TRBV6-1 with TRBJ2-7, with TRBD1 identical over 9 bases. Per the germline V gene, CDR1 is MNHNS and CDR2 is SASEGT. The ends lost 2 bases at V and 2 bases at J; junction bases unmatched: 10. CDR3 size: 17 residues. Written as DNA, the CDR3 is TGTGCCAGCAGTGAAACAGTTGGACAGGGGAGTGCCTACGAGCAGTACTTC. Translated, it gives CASSETVGQGSAYEQYF.

Here the CDR3 reads CASAGTGVFGYTF. CDR3 nucleotide sequence: TGTGCCAGCGCCGGGACAGGGGTATTTGGCTACACCTTC. The chain carries TRBV14 and TRBJ1-2, with TRBD1 identical over 10 bases. The junction had 7 bases not matched to a gene; V was cut back by 8 bases and J by 7 bases. This CDR3 is 13 amino acids long. Germline CDR1 and CDR2: SGHDN and FVKESK.

The rearrangement joins TRBV4-1 to TRBJ1-2; D gene ambiguous. Germline-derived CDR1 and CDR2 are MGHRA and YSYEKL. The CDR3 extends over 15 amino acids. Trimming shortened V by 0 bases and J by 4 bases, and 12 bases separated the two germline ends. The CDR3 protein is CASSQDLGDSYGYTF. The CDR3 DNA follows: TGCGCCAGCAGCCAAGATCTCGGAGACTCCTATGGCTACACCTTC.

The chain combines TRBV30 with TRBJ1-5; 7 bases align to TRBD1. This CDR3 is 13 amino acids long. Germline V lookup: CDR1 GTSNPN, CDR2 SVGIG (reference sequence). V lost 1 base and J lost 11; bases outside the gene matches: 8. CDR3 sequence reads: CAWSEVQGKSQHF. The CDR3 DNA follows: TGTGCCTGGAGTGAGGTACAGGGGAAGTCCCAGCATTTT.

This chain uses TRBV19 with TRBJ1-5; 7 nucleotides line up with TRBD1. The CDR3 extends over 14 amino acids. CDR1 LNHDA and CDR2 SQIVND come from the germline V gene (reference sequence). J lost 3 bases, V lost 7 bases, and 6 bases had no gene match. The CDR3 here is CASMGGQLNQPQHF. CDR3 DNA sequence: TGTGCCAGTATGGGGGGACAGCTCAATCAGCCCCAGCATTTT.

This clone was counted a single time. The genes are TRBV19 and TRBJ2-5, with 8 bases fitting TRBD1. The CDR3 has 15 amino acids. Per germline, CDR1 LNHDA and CDR2 SQIVND (reference sequence). The V segment lost 3 bases and the J segment 3 bases; nucleotides outside the gene matches: 6. This CDR3 is CASSMGTGGKETQYF. For the CDR3, the DNA is TGTGCCAGTAGTATGGGTACAGGGGGGAAAGAGACCCAGTACTTC.